The clone carrying this TCR beta chain was counted once. The V and J ends lost 3 bases and 4 bases respectively, with 7 bases between them. The germline CDR1 and CDR2 sequences are LNHDA and SQIVND (reference sequence). The CDR3 consists of 13 residues. The record originates from a study of shared clonotypes between healthy human individuals. Using immunoSEQ multiplex PCR, the repertoire was profiled, and TCRdb retains in-frame clones only, with some absent. The sample has around 600,000 clones; 90% to 95% are singletons. CD8 cells regarded as naive lacked CD45RO, were positively chosen for CCR7, and omitted terminally differentiated effector memory CD45RA+ cells.

The clonotype originates from a woman in her twenties or thirties in good health. Material: naive CD8+ T cells sorted from blood. V gene TRBV19 combines with J gene TRBJ2-1; D may correspond to TRBD1 or TRBD2 (5 bases each). CDR3 protein: CASSMGVYNEQFF. The CDR3 DNA reads as TGTGCCAGTAGTATGGGGGTATACAATGAGCAGTTCTTC.